This passage covers 11 T cell receptor beta chains from one sample sequenced in a study of blood T cell repertoires in COVID-19. The assay was immunoSEQ multiplex PCR, and TCRdb's table has in-frame clones only and misses some. The sample gives about 210,000 clones, 70% to 90% of which show up once; about 5% is in the top ten. Sequencing used peripheral blood. These receptors were obtained from a woman aged 40 to 50 with acute or convalescent COVID-19.

The chain is built from TRBV18 and TRBJ1-2, with 8 nucleotides matching TRBD1. Germline values: CDR1 KGHSH, CDR2 LQKENI. The CDR3 is 16 residues long. Unmatched junction bases numbered 6, after V lost 3 bases and J lost 0 bases. CDR3 region: CASSPGQASANYGYTF. In DNA form, the CDR3 reads TGTGCCAGCTCACCGGGACAGGCCTCAGCTAACTATGGCTACACCTTC.

V usage is TRBV5-5 and J usage is TRBJ2-7; TRBD2 is a possible D gene (5 bases). Germline loops: CDR1 SGHKS, CDR2 YYEKEE (reference sequence). Trimming left V 0 bases short and J 6 bases short, with 7 bases between. This CDR3 comprises 12 residues. CDR3 loop: CASSLAGFEQYV. CDR3 sequence (DNA): TGTGCCAGCAGCTTGGCGGGGTTCGAGCAGTACGTC.

The chain couples TRBV11-2 to TRBJ2-2, with D maybe TRBD2 (6 bases). Germline-derived CDR1 and CDR2 are SGHAT and FQNNGV. This CDR3 has 18 amino acids. The V gene lost 5 bases and the J gene lost 7 bases, with 26 bases spanning the gap. The CDR3 DNA is TGTGCCAGCAGCCAGCGCGGGCGGGCAGGGAGGAGTGGCGGGGAGCTGTTTTTT. This sequence encodes CASSQRGRAGRSGGELFF.

The CDR3 DNA follows: TGTGCCAGTAGTCCCGGCGTGACCTGGGCCGACACTGAAGCTTTCTTT. Its protein is CASSPGVTWADTEAFF. The chain joins TRBV19 to TRBJ1-1; D gene uncertain. The CDR3 contains 16 residues. Germline CDR1 is LNHDA and CDR2 is SQIVND (reference sequence). Trimming took 5 bases from V and 3 from J, leaving 19 bases between them.

V usage is TRBV24-1 and J usage is TRBJ2-2; the match to TRBD2 covers 10 bases. After removal of 0 bases from V and 2 bases from J, the junction contained 2 bases not matched to a gene. Germline V gene lookup returns CDR1 KGHDR and CDR2 SFDVKD. The CDR3 runs to 17 residues. CDR3 DNA sequence: TGTGCCACCAGTGATTTGAAGCGGGGGGGCAACACCGGGGAGCTGTTTTTT. The encoded protein is CATSDLKRGGNTGELFF.

This chain joins TRBV5-1 and TRBJ1-2, with TRBD1 identical over 8 bases. Germline lookup yields CDR1 SGHRS and CDR2 YFSETQ. V trimming: 3 bases; J trimming: 5 bases; junction bases outside the gene matches: 6. This CDR3 region has 14 residues. The CDR3 DNA sequence: TGCGCCAGCAGCTCCGGGACAGGACAATATGGCTACACCTTC. It translates to CASSSGTGQYGYTF.

The CDR3, as DNA: TGTGCCAGCAGCGATGGGAGACAGGCCAATCAGCCCCAGCATTTT. Translated, it gives CASSDGRQANQPQHF. This rearrangement joins TRBV9 to TRBJ1-5; tentative D call: TRBD1 (6 bases). The CDR3 is made up of 15 amino acids. The germline V gene encodes CDR1 SGDLS and CDR2 YYNGEE. Trimming took off 3 bases at V and 3 bases at J, with 13 bases between the two ends. Filled out from reference TRBV9 and TRBJ1-5, the complete variable domain reads DSGVTQTPKHLITATGQRVTLRCSPRSGDLSVYWYQQSLDQGLQFLIQYYNGEERAKGNILERFSAQQFPDLHSELNLSSLELGDSALYFCASSDGRQANQPQHFGDGTRLSIL.

The rearrangement uses TRBV27 and TRBJ2-1; tentatively, D is TRBD2 (5 bases). CDR1 and CDR2 (germline): MNHEY, SMNVEV (reference sequence). This CDR3 has 14 residues. The V end was cut by 1 base, the J end by 8 bases, with 12 bases between. Here the CDR3 reads CASSLYSGFDEQFF. In DNA, the CDR3 is TGTGCCAGCAGTTTATACTCGGGGTTCGATGAGCAGTTCTTC.

This clone has a single count. V usage is TRBV9 and J usage is TRBJ1-2; maybe TRBD1 (5 bases). V dropped 4 bases and J dropped 4 bases, with 14 bases sitting between them. Germline V gives CDR1 SGDLS, CDR2 YYNGEE. This CDR3 is built from 14 residues. This CDR3 reads CASSPRAGPYGYTF. Written as DNA, the CDR3 is TGTGCCAGCAGCCCACGCGCAGGGCCCTATGGCTACACCTTC.

This clone was seen more than once but under ten times. The V call is TRBV19, the J call TRBJ1-6; 8 nucleotides agree with TRBD1. J lost 0 bases, V lost 6 bases, and 7 bases had no gene match. The CDR3 consists of 17 residues. CDR1 LNHDA and CDR2 SQIVND come from the germline V gene (reference sequence). Written as DNA, the CDR3 is TGTGCCAGTAGGATCCGGGACAGGAGCTCCTATAATTCACCCCTCCACTTT. It translates to CASRIRDRSSYNSPLHF.

A remark on this clone: The junction and the germline gene differ at one end; a read error may be behind it. The V and J genes are TRBV10-2 and TRBJ1-1; no firm D call. The CDR3 covers 13 residues. Looked up from germline, CDR1 is WSHSY and CDR2 is SAAADI. The CDR3 sequence: CASIRSVNAEAFF. CDR3 bases: TGCGCCAGCATTCGGTCGGTGAACGCTGAAGCTTTCTTT.